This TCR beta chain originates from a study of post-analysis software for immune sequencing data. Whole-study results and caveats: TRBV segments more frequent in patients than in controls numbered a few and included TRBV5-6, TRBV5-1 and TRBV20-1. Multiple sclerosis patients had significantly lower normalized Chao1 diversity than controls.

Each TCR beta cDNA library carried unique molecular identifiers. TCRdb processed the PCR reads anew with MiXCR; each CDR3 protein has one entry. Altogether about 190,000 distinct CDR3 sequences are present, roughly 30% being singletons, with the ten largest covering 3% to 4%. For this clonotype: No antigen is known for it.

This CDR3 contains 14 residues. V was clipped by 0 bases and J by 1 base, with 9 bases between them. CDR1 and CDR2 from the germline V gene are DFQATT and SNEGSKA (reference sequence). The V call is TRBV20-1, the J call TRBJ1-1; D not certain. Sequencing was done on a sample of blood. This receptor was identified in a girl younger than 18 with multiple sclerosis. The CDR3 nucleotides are TGCAGTGCTAGAGAGTGGGGTGCGAACACTGAAGCTTTCTTT. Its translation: CSAREWGANTEAFF.